Following are 12 T cell receptor beta chains from one sample sequenced in a study of blood T cell repertoires in COVID-19. Only in-frame clones appear in the TCRdb table, and some are missing; sequencing was by immunoSEQ multiplex PCR. The sample has roughly 100,000 clones; roughly 82% are singletons. The sample comprised peripheral blood. The receptors were sampled from a human donor in a cohort sampled during active COVID-19.

The chain is built from TRBV28 and TRBJ2-7, with D hard to call. The CDR3 loop spans 15 amino acids. Trimming pared 3 bases from V and 0 bases from J, leaving 12 bases between. Looked up from germline, CDR1 is MDHEN and CDR2 is SYDVKM. DNA for the CDR3: TGTGCCAGCAGTTTTTGGTGGCAAAACTCCTACGAGCAGTACTTC. Translated, it gives CASSFWWQNSYEQYF.

The V and J genes are TRBV7-2 and TRBJ2-5; TRBD1 might be the D (6 bases). V was trimmed by 6 bases and J by 0 bases, leaving 14 bases between them. The CDR3 sequence is 15 residues long. Germline CDR1 and CDR2: SGHTA and FQGNSA. The DNA of the CDR3 is TGTGCCAGCAGGCGACAGGTTAGGAACCAAGAGACCCAGTACTTC. It encodes CASRRQVRNQETQYF.

This rearrangement joins TRBV21-1 to TRBJ2-3; TRBD2, the table's D call, lacks a check against the DNA. TRBV21-1 is deemed a pseudogene. The CDR3 is made up of 17 amino acids. CDR3 sequence (DNA): TGTGCCAGCAGCAAAAGAGGGACTAGCGGGGGCACAGATACGCAGTATTTT. Amino acids: CASSKRGTSGGTDTQYF.

The chain uses TRBV10-2 and TRBJ2-5; the D gene is possibly TRBD1 (5 bases). Deletions cut 5 bases from V and 5 bases from J, with 21 bases between. Germline CDR1 reads WSHSY; CDR2 reads SAAADI. The CDR3 extends over 16 amino acids. The CDR3 DNA reads TGCGCCAGCAGTCTCAACCGCCCGGCCCCAGGGGAGACCCAGTACTTC. Residues: CASSLNRPAPGETQYF.

As regards this clone: Sequence at one end of the junction differs from germline and may be a read error. The rearrangement uses TRBV20-1 and TRBJ1-2, with a possible D match to TRBD1 (5 bases). The CDR3 runs 11 residues. CDR1 DFQATT and CDR2 SNEGSKA come from the germline V gene (reference sequence). In DNA form, the CDR3 reads TGCAGTGCTAGAGATCGGGGGTTCGGCGCCTTC. Translating it yields CSARDRGFGAF.

This clone has a handful of counts. The rearrangement joins TRBV5-1 to TRBJ2-5, with 8 positions matching TRBD2. In germline, CDR1 is SGHRS, CDR2 YFSETQ. There are 15 residues in the CDR3. The V and J ends lost 0 bases and 1 base, in that order; junction bases with no gene match: 2. CDR3 coding DNA: TGCGCCAGCAGCTTGGGACTAGCGATCCAAGAGACCCAGTACTTC. Its translation is CASSLGLAIQETQYF.

The rearrangement uses TRBV4-1 and TRBJ1-2, with TRBD1 matching over 7 bases. V trimming: 6 bases; J trimming: 3 bases; junction bases outside the gene matches: 10. Germline-derived CDR1 and CDR2 are MGHRA and YSYEKL. The CDR3 has 15 amino acids. The CDR3 DNA is TGCGCCAGCAGTGTGGCAGGACAGGTGGACTATGGCTACACCTTC. This codes for CASSVAGQVDYGYTF.

CDR3 region: CAISESGGGSSYEQYF. CDR3 DNA: TGTGCCATCAGTGAGTCGGGGGGGGGTAGCTCCTACGAGCAGTACTTC. This chain joins TRBV10-3 and TRBJ2-7; 7 nucleotides line up with TRBD2. Germline assignment: CDR1 ENHRY and CDR2 SYGVKD. Trimming removed 0 bases from V and 0 bases from J; junction bases left unmatched: 5. CDR3 length: 16 amino acids.

The CDR3 DNA is TGCAGTGCTAGTCAGGGTGATAACTATGGCTACACCTTC. It is translated as CSASQGDNYGYTF. The chain combines TRBV20-1 with TRBJ1-2; tentatively, D is TRBD1 (5 bases). CDR3 length: 13 amino acids. V was clipped by 3 bases and J by 1 base, with 9 bases between them. Germline CDR1 reads DFQATT; CDR2 reads SNEGSKA (reference sequence).

The rearrangement links TRBV5-4 to TRBJ2-1, with D unclear. Trimming cost V 4 bases and J 4 bases, with 6 bases left between them. CDR1 is SGHNT and CDR2 is YYREEE in the germline V gene (reference sequence). The CDR3 loop spans 12 amino acids. CDR3 nucleotides: TGTGCCAGCAGCGGCTGGTACAATGAGCAGTTCTTC. It translates to CASSGWYNEQFF. Variable domain in full (rest from reference TRBV5-4 and TRBJ2-1): ETGVTQSPTHLIKTRGQQVTLRCSSQSGHNTVSWYQQALGQGPQFIFQYYREEENGRGNFPPRFSGLQFPNYSSELNVNALELDDSALYLCASSGWYNEQFFGPGTRLTVL.

The rearrangement uses TRBV5-8 and TRBJ1-3; weak D call: TRBD1 (5 bases). This CDR3 is built from 15 residues. V lost 4 bases and J 8 bases, leaving 19 bases between the germline ends. The germline CDR1 and CDR2 sequences are SGHTS and YDEGEE. CDR3 DNA sequence: TGTGCCAGCAGCAAGTCGACAGTGGGCCTGCACACCATATATTTT. Its translation: CASSKSTVGLHTIYF.

The V and J genes are TRBV25-1 and TRBJ2-5; 8 nucleotides match TRBD2. With V trimmed by 5 bases and J by 5 bases, 7 bases remained unmatched. The CDR3 has 14 residues. Germline CDR1 and CDR2: MGHDK and SYGVNS. The CDR3 protein is CASSSALADETQYF. As DNA, the CDR3 is TGTGCCAGCAGTAGCGCACTAGCGGACGAGACCCAGTACTTC.